The entry below gives a single TCR beta chain sequence along with its context. Its antigen is unknown. This specimen belongs to a study of regulatory T cells in long-lasting Graves disease. About the study: Those Graves' patients who were newly diagnosed had been on antithyroid drugs under 3 months.

Germline V gene lookup returns CDR1 GTSNPN and CDR2 SVGIG (reference sequence). V dropped 5 bases and J dropped 6 bases, with 14 bases sitting between them. This CDR3 region has 12 residues. Time point indicated: newly diagnosed GD, antithyroid drugs for less than 3 months. PBMC-extracted RNA yielded the TCR library. Findings and caveats of the study: Among samples with persistent disease, TRBV28, TRBJ1-2 and TRBJ2-5 were favored. Rather than thyroid tissue, only peripheral blood underwent study.

Researchers made TCR beta libraries by using iRepertoire HTBI primers and running Arm-PCR on CDR3 regions. TCRdb recomputed calls from the multiplex PCR reads with MiXCR, one row per CDR3 protein. Here the sample spans just over 600,000 distinct CDR3 sequences, under 20% being singletons. The data were also submitted as part of a second study, on T cells in Graves' hyperthyroidism and ophthalmopathy. That source reports: Most clonotypes expanded in thyroid above 0.001 were likewise present in blood.

The chain has TRBV30 and TRBJ2-7, with D possibly matching TRBD1 (7 bases). Material: peripheral blood mononuclear cells (PBMCs), obtained at new diagnosis, from a patient treated with antithyroid drugs. This TCR came from a woman aged 30 to 39 with Graves disease. CDR3 in amino acids: CAWDREVGEQYF. In DNA form, the CDR3 reads TGTGCCTGGGACAGGGAGGTCGGCGAGCAGTACTTC.